This T cell receptor (beta chain) was sequenced in a study of type 1 and type 2 diabetes patients (dated by TCRdb to between 2015 and 2016). Notes on the research overall: Recruited in China, the cohort was made up of 9 or 10 type 1 diabetes patients, four type 2 diabetes patients and six nondiabetic controls. Across the study, CD4+ and CD8+ T cells were positively selected from PBMCs using CD4 or CD8 MicroBeads on MACS columns. The study profiled TCRbeta repertoires by high-throughput sequencing to compare type 1 diabetes, type 2 diabetes and nondiabetic individuals. A total of roughly 20,000,000 paired-end reads was generated across the whole study. Comparing approximately 19-cycle and roughly 25-cycle amplification showed similar V gene usage, suggesting similar primer efficiencies and random PCR bias. TCRbeta libraries were sequenced paired-end on Illumina HiSeq 2000 or MiSeq instruments. Type 2 diabetes patients served as a disease comparison group for the type 1 diabetes patients.

Study-wide findings and limitations: Highly correlated V and J gene usage patterns were observed for type 2 diabetes and control samples, with an average of approximately 0.97 between samples. Only a few highly-expanded CD4+ clones (median one) were found in type 2 diabetes patients, and these clones made up a median approximately 4% of reads. The study groups were not matched for age and gender, which could bias interpretation. Type 2 diabetes repertoires showed high diversity, significantly greater than type 1 diabetes repertoires in both CD4+ and CD8+ T cells. Since just a limited number of T2D and control samples were sequenced, some T1D-only HECs might also appear in more T2D or control samples.

The germline V gene (reference sequence) sets CDR1 to MNHEY and CDR2 to SMNVEV. The CDR3 runs 15 amino acids, cysteine and phenylalanine included. Left in the record is the CDR3 DNA by itself, 45 bases read in frame from the first base. V is shortened by 5 bases, J by 3 bases, and the region joining them spans 17 bases. Every diabetic patient fulfilled standard classification criteria for type 1 or type 2 diabetes, and glucose and C-peptide were evaluated using WHO-recommended methods. Donors with other autoimmune diseases or infections within the previous four weeks were excluded from participation. From each participant, ten milliliters of peripheral blood were collected. PBMCs were isolated with LymphoPrep density separation. On this clonotype: No cognate antigen has been identified for it. No much larger clone exists at a distance of one base, and base qualities are not known.

The sample was run on an Illumina MiSeq. TCRbeta CDR3 amplification used genomic DNA from the sorted T cell subsets as template. The TCRbeta CDR3 region was amplified by multiplex PCR using 30 forward and 13 reverse primers. After the PCR products were purified with AMPure XP beads, a second PCR of 20 to 25 cycles was run to add indices and adaptors. Libraries were gel-purified using the QIAquick Gel Extraction Kit before sequencing. Under the source paper's analysis protocol: Paired-end reads were merged using FLASH and were aligned with IgBLAST to IMGT V, D and J germline references. Reads with below 70% alignment identity to germline references were discarded, and 11,114,426 reads were retained study-wide. CDR3 boundaries, reading frame and productivity were assigned following IMGT definitions. A highly-expanded clone was defined as any clone making up 1% or more of reads, and normalized Shannon entropy served as the measure of diversity. Unpaired two-tailed t-tests were used to test for differences in Shannon entropy between groups. In TCRdb, the public reads were trimmed at Q25 with fastp and aligned with MiXCR, with productive beta chains retained. Entries that share a CDR3 protein sequence are merged under the most common genes and DNA. The V and J calls here are based on TCRdb, not the publication. This sample lists 280,000 or so distinct CDR3 sequences; around 47% were detected once. The ten largest clonotypes hold roughly 15% of the sample.

Sequenced sample: peripheral blood mononuclear cells (PBMCs). This chain joins TRBV27 to TRBJ2-7, and TRBD1 may be the D gene, going by 8 matching bases. The clonotype originates from a man between 18 and 35 years old with type 2 diabetes. The CDR3 has the sequence CASSLHRGGFYEQYF. The DNA sequence is given as TGTGCCAGCAGTCTACACAGGGGGGGATTCTACGAGCAGTACTTC.